These 5 T cell receptor beta chains were all obtained from the same sample, sequenced in a study of T cell responses to AZD1222 COVID-19 vaccine. The assay was immunoSEQ multiplex PCR, and TCRdb's table has in-frame clones only and misses some. The data show more than 85,000 clones, around 90% seen once. The sequenced sample was peripheral blood, obtained on day 0 of AZD1222 vaccination. The receptor source for this set is an adult in good health.

The chain couples TRBV11-2 to TRBJ2-2; 8 bases map to TRBD1. Looked up from germline, CDR1 is SGHAT and CDR2 is FQNNGV. This CDR3 is built from 13 residues. V lost 3 bases to trimming and J lost 9 bases; unmatched junction nucleotides: 3. The CDR3 here is CASSLDRARELFF. In DNA form, the CDR3 reads TGTGCCAGCAGCTTGGACAGGGCCCGGGAGCTGTTTTTT. Complete variable domain (other parts from reference TRBV11-2 and TRBJ2-2): EAGVAQSPRYKIIEKRQSVAFWCNPISGHATLYWYQQILGQGPKLLIQFQNNGVVDDSQLPKDRFSAERLKGVDSTLKIQPAKLEDSAVYLCASSLDRARELFFGEGSRLTVL.

The J gene is TRBJ1-2, the V gene TRBV3-1 (or the pseudogene TRBV3-2); D is ambiguous. The CDR3 runs to 13 residues. V was clipped by 1 base and J by 6 bases, with 9 bases between them. CDR1 is LGHDT, CDR2 YNNKEL, per germline (reference sequence). The CDR3 bases are TGTGCCAGCAGCCAAGGGGCCGGGGATGGCTACACCTTC. This gives the protein CASSQGAGDGYTF.

This clone came up a few times. V and J are TRBV6-4 and TRBJ1-2; D might be TRBD1 (5 bases). From germline, CDR1 is MRHNA and CDR2 SNTAGT. Trimming removed 0 bases at V and 2 bases at J, with 7 bases between. This CDR3 contains 14 residues. CDR3 nucleotides: TGTGCCAGCAGTGACTCTGGGGGGAACTATGGCTACACCTTC. It is translated as CASSDSGGNYGYTF.

This chain joins TRBV6-2 or TRBV6-3 and TRBJ1-3; D is ambiguous. The CDR3 has 14 residues. The V end was cut by 4 bases, the J end by 0 bases, with 7 bases between. Germline values: CDR1 MNHEY, CDR2 SVGEGT. CDR3 region: CASSFGVSGNTIYF. CDR3 DNA sequence: TGTGCCAGCAGTTTCGGGGTCTCTGGAAACACCATATATTTT.

The chain uses TRBV18 and TRBJ1-2; D is possibly TRBD1 (6 bases). The CDR3 extends over 14 amino acids. Germline CDR1 KGHSH, CDR2 LQKENI. V was shortened by 4 bases and J by 4 bases, with 13 bases between the two germline ends. The CDR3 coding sequence is TGTGCCAGCTCACGAGAAACAGGGAGCTATGGCTACACCTTC. Residues: CASSRETGSYGYTF.